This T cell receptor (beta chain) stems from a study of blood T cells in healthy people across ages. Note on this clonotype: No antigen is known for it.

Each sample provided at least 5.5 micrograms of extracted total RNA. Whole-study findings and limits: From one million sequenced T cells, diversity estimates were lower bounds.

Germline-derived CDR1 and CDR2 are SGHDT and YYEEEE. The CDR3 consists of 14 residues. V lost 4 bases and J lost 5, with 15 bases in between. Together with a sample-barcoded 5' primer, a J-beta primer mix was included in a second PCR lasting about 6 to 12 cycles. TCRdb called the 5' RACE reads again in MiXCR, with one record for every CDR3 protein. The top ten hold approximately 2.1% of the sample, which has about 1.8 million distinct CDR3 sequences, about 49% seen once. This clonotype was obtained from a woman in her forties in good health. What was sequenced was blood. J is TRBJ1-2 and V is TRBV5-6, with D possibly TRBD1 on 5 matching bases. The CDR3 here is CASSRDQAGYGYTF. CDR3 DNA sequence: TGTGCCAGCAGCCGGGACCAGGCAGGGTATGGCTACACCTTC.